Listed here are 4 T cell receptor beta chains from one sample, sequenced in a study of human T cells and chemical hapten exposure. Time point specified: pre-sensitization, week 0. Indicated treatment: therapeutic diphenylcyclopropenone sensitization with weekly scalp DPC. TCRdb re-called the RACE reads with MiXCR, one entry per CDR3 protein. The table has approximately 260,000 distinct CDR3 sequences, 8.6% seen once. The material sequenced was whole blood, taken in connection with sensitization to the hapten diphenylcyclopropenone (DPC). The receptors stem from a woman in her 40s with alopecia areata. Some clones in this sample may be carry-over from other donors' samples.

V and J are TRBV2 and TRBJ2-7; D is unresolved. The CDR3 sequence is 14 residues long. Trimming pared 4 bases from V and 1 base from J, leaving 11 bases between. Germline lookup yields CDR1 SNHLY and CDR2 FYNNEI. CDR3 DNA sequence: TGTGCCAGCAGTGCCCTCGTTACTTCCTACGAGCAGTACTTC. Protein: CASSALVTSYEQYF. Combining the CDR3 with reference TRBV2 and TRBJ2-7 gives the whole variable domain EPEVTQTPSHQVTQMGQEVILRCVPISNHLYFYWYRQILGQKVEFLVSFYNNEISEKSEIFDDQFSVERPDGSNFTLKIRSTKLEDSAMYFCASSALVTSYEQYFGPGTRLTVT.

V gene TRBV7-2 combines with J gene TRBJ2-5; the match to TRBD2 covers 8 bases. The CDR3 consists of 15 residues. J lost 2 bases, V lost 0 bases, and 2 bases had no gene match. Germline values: CDR1 SGHTA, CDR2 FQGNSA. This CDR3 is CASSLASSGQETQYF. CDR3 coding DNA: TGTGCCAGCAGCTTAGCTTCTAGCGGGCAAGAGACCCAGTACTTC.

This clonotype came up a few times. V and J are TRBV7-9 and TRBJ2-7; weak D call: TRBD1 (5 bases). Trimming took 0 bases from V and 0 from J, leaving 6 bases between them. The germline gives CDR1 SEHNR, CDR2 FQNEAQ (reference sequence). CDR3 length: 14 amino acids. The CDR3 nucleotides are TGTGCCAGCAGCTTAGCCAGGGCCTCCTACGAGCAGTACTTC. This encodes CASSLARASYEQYF.

J is TRBJ2-7 and V is TRBV10-3; possibly TRBD2 for D (5 bases). Between the trimmed V and J ends, which lost 3 bases and 4 bases, there was a span of 10 bases. There are 13 residues in the CDR3. CDR1 and CDR2 from the germline V gene are ENHRY and SYGVKD. CDR3 loop: CAISDLEGYEQYF. CDR3 coding DNA: TGTGCCATCAGTGACCTCGAGGGTTACGAGCAGTACTTC.